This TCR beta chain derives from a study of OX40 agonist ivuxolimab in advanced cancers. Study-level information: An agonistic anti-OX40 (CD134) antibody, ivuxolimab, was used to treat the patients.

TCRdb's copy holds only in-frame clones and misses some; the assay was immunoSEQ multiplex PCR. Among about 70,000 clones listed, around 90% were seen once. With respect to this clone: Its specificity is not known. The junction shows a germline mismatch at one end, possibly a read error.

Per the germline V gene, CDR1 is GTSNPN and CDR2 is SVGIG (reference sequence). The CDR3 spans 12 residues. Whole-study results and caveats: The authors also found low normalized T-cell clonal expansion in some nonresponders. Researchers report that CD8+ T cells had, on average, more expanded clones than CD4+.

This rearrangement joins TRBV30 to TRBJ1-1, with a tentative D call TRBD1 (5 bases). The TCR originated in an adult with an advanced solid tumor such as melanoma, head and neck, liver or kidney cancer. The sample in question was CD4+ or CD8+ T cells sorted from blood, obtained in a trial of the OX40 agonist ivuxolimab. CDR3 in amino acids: CARRGNNGEAFF. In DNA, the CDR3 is TGTGCCCGGAGGGGTAATAACGGTGAAGCTTTCTTT.